One sample yielded the 14 T cell receptor beta chains listed below, sequenced in a study of shared T cell receptors in the human thymus. Libraries were prepared by immunoSEQ multiplex PCR; TCRdb keeps only in-frame clonotypes and omits some of them. This table holds almost 550,000 clones, more than 75% found once. These same records also appear under a second study, on human thymus T cells.

The sequencing sample was made of thymocytes. The receptor set was obtained from a boy less than two years old with a congenital heart defect.

V and J are TRBV19 and TRBJ2-7; TRBD1 matches 10 bases. Looked up from germline, CDR1 is LNHDA and CDR2 is SQIVND (reference sequence). V lost 10 bases, J lost 3 bases, and 6 bases stayed unmatched. This CDR3 comprises 13 residues. For the CDR3, the DNA is TGTGCCACTAGGGGGGACAGGGGCTACGAGCAGTACTTC. Residues: CATRGDRGYEQYF.

The rearrangement joins TRBV29-1 to TRBJ2-3; 11 positions agree with TRBD2. Germline CDR1 SQVTM, CDR2 ANQGSEA. The ends lost 7 bases at V and 5 bases at J; junction bases unmatched: 14. The CDR3 is 16 amino acids. The CDR3 DNA is TGCAGCGCCCTCCCATTAGCGGGAGGGCCTCAAGATACGCAGTATTTT. Residues: CSALPLAGGPQDTQYF.

This chain connects TRBV7-9 to TRBJ2-7, with TRBD2 matching over 12 bases. Germline-derived CDR1 and CDR2 are SEHNR and FQNEAQ (reference sequence). J lost 5 bases, V lost 4 bases, and 9 bases had no gene match. The length of the CDR3 is 16 residues. CDR3 amino acids: CASSSRGRTSGNEQYF. Written as DNA, the CDR3 is TGTGCCAGCAGCTCCCGGGGAAGGACTAGCGGGAACGAGCAGTACTTC.

This chain uses TRBV2 with TRBJ2-1, with 9 bases identical to TRBD1. V lost 4 bases, J lost 8 bases, and 9 bases stayed unmatched. Germline assignment: CDR1 SNHLY and CDR2 FYNNEI. The CDR3 covers 15 residues. CDR3 sequence: CASSGRDRVTDEQFF. The CDR3 coding sequence is TGTGCCAGCAGTGGCCGGGACAGGGTGACGGATGAGCAGTTCTTC.

This clone was seen a few times. The rearrangement links TRBV30 to TRBJ2-1; D gene unclear. The CDR3 covers 11 residues. V lost 4 bases and J lost 8, with 9 bases in between. Germline V CDR1 and CDR2: GTSNPN, SVGIG (reference sequence). The CDR3 spells CAWIGVDEQFF. The CDR3 nucleotides are TGTGCCTGGATCGGAGTCGATGAGCAGTTCTTC. Together with reference TRBV30 and TRBJ2-1, the CDR3 gives the full variable domain: SQTIHQWPATLVQPVGSPLSLECTVEGTSNPNLYWYRQAAGRGLQLLFYSVGIGQISSEVPQNLSASRPQDRQFILSSKKLLLSDSGFYLCAWIGVDEQFFGPGTRLTVL.

There are a few counts of this clone. V usage is TRBV10-3 and J usage is TRBJ2-3; maybe TRBD2 (6 bases). V lost 2 bases, J lost 0 bases, and 9 bases lay in between. This CDR3 spans 15 amino acids. CDR1 is ENHRY and CDR2 is SYGVKD in the germline V gene. CDR3: CAISEGRHSTDTQYF. Written as DNA, the CDR3 is TGTGCCATCAGTGAGGGGAGGCATAGCACAGATACGCAGTATTTT.

The rearrangement uses TRBV9 and TRBJ2-1, with 10 bases identical to TRBD2. The CDR3 spans 17 residues. V trimming: 2 bases; J trimming: 8 bases; junction bases outside the gene matches: 13. Germline V gene sequence: CDR1 SGDLS, CDR2 YYNGEE. For the CDR3, the DNA is TGTGCCAGCAGCGTGGGCAGGTCTAGCGGGAGTGGCGATGAGCAGTTCTTC. This translates into CASSVGRSSGSGDEQFF.

In nucleotides, the CDR3 is TGTGCCAGCAGCGTAGATAGCGGAAGAGGCTCCTACAATGAGCAGTTCTTC. Its translation: CASSVDSGRGSYNEQFF. The chain employs TRBV9 and TRBJ2-1, with a possible D match to TRBD2 (6 bases). The CDR3 is made up of 17 amino acids. V lost 0 bases, J lost 0 bases, and 13 bases lay in between. Per germline, CDR1 SGDLS and CDR2 YYNGEE.

The J gene is TRBJ2-7, the V gene TRBV27; 10 bases are shared with TRBD2. With 4 bases clipped from V and 4 bases from J, the junction kept 7 bases outside the gene matches. The CDR3 spans 15 residues. Germline lookup yields CDR1 MNHEY and CDR2 SMNVEV (reference sequence). The DNA of the CDR3 is TGTGCCAGCAGTTCATTACTAGCGGGAAGATACGAGCAGTACTTC. Amino acid sequence: CASSSLLAGRYEQYF.

This clone has only a few counts. This chain connects TRBV2 to TRBJ2-7; 8 bases line up with TRBD1. This CDR3 has 15 residues. V shed 6 bases, J shed 2 bases, and the junction held 9 bases outside the gene matches. Germline CDR1 is SNHLY and CDR2 is FYNNEI. CDR3 bases: TGTGCCAGCAGCGCCGGGACAGGCGATCCCTACGAGCAGTACTTC. It codes for CASSAGTGDPYEQYF.

This rearrangement joins TRBV6-4 to TRBJ2-3, with 13 nucleotides matching TRBD2. The V segment lost 2 bases and the J segment 4 bases; nucleotides outside the gene matches: 3. CDR3 length: 16 residues. Germline V gene sequence: CDR1 MRHNA, CDR2 SNTAGT. In nucleotides, the CDR3 is TGTGCCAGCAGTGACGGACTAGCGGGAGTCTCAGATACGCAGTATTTT. It translates to CASSDGLAGVSDTQYF.

This clone was found a few times. The V and J genes are TRBV4-2 and TRBJ2-7; weak D call: TRBD1 (6 bases). Between the trimmed V and J ends, which lost 4 bases and 2 bases, there was a span of 12 bases. Germline lookup yields CDR1 LGHNA and CDR2 YNFKEQ. This CDR3 is built from 14 residues. Written as DNA, the CDR3 is TGTGCCAGCAGCCCCCCGGGACAACCCTACGAGCAGTACTTC. It is translated as CASSPPGQPYEQYF.

The V gene is TRBV4-1, the J gene TRBJ1-5, with D tentatively TRBD1 (6 bases). Trimming took 1 base from V and 4 from J, leaving 17 bases between them. There are 17 residues in the CDR3. Germline V lookup: CDR1 MGHRA, CDR2 YSYEKL. CDR3 region: CASSQGALGGNNQPQHF. DNA for the CDR3: TGCGCCAGCAGCCAAGGGGCTCTAGGGGGAAATAATCAGCCCCAGCATTTT.

The J gene is TRBJ1-4, the V gene TRBV7-2; the D gene is possibly TRBD1 (5 bases). The germline V and J ends were trimmed by 1 base and 5 bases, with 11 bases remaining between them. The CDR3 covers 15 residues. Germline V gene sequence: CDR1 SGHTA, CDR2 FQGNSA. Here the CDR3 reads CASSLDGATNEKLFF. CDR3 in DNA: TGTGCCAGCAGCTTAGATGGGGCCACCAATGAAAAACTGTTTTTT.